These 29 T cell receptor beta chains originate from one sample sequenced in a study of blood T cell repertoires in COVID-19. Clones were sequenced by immunoSEQ multiplex PCR, and TCRdb holds only the in-frame ones, with some missing. The table records 360,000 or so clones, roughly four fifths of them present only once. The sequenced sample consisted of PBMCs or T cells enriched from blood (not recorded which). The source is a woman in her fifties or sixties who had recovered from COVID-19.

This sequence joins TRBV28 and TRBJ2-5; D is uncertain. V lost 3 bases and J 5 bases, leaving 7 bases between the germline ends. Per the germline V gene, CDR1 is MDHEN and CDR2 is SYDVKM. The CDR3 is made up of 12 amino acids. Here the CDR3 DNA reads TGTGCCAGCAGTTTGGTACTGGAGACCCAGTACTTC. It is translated as CASSLVLETQYF.

This chain connects TRBV2 to TRBJ2-1; a possible D gene is TRBD1 (5 bases). V was clipped by 7 bases and J by 8 bases, with 12 bases between them. Germline V gene lookup returns CDR1 SNHLY and CDR2 FYNNEI. This CDR3 has 12 residues. The CDR3 sequence: CASTTVGDEQFF. The CDR3 nucleotides are TGTGCCAGCACGACAGTCGGTGATGAGCAGTTCTTC. Full variable domain (missing parts from reference TRBV2 and TRBJ2-1): EPEVTQTPSHQVTQMGQEVILRCVPISNHLYFYWYRQILGQKVEFLVSFYNNEISEKSEIFDDQFSVERPDGSNFTLKIRSTKLEDSAMYFCASTTVGDEQFFGPGTRLTVL.

This chain connects TRBV14 to TRBJ1-6; no reliable D call. The germline V gene has CDR1 SGHDN and CDR2 FVKESK. The CDR3 runs to 14 residues. Trimming took off 1 base at V and 6 bases at J, with 7 bases between the two ends. The CDR3 region is CASSQVRANSPLHF. The CDR3 DNA reads as TGTGCCAGCAGCCAAGTGAGGGCTAATTCACCCCTCCACTTT.

This clone has just one count. This chain joins TRBV3-1 (or the pseudogene TRBV3-2) and TRBJ2-7, with 7 bases matching TRBD2. Germline CDR1 reads LGHDT; CDR2 reads YNNKEL (reference sequence). J was trimmed by 6 bases and V by 3 bases; bases with no gene match: 20. This CDR3 region has 18 residues. The CDR3 nucleotides read TGTGCCAGCAGCCAGACACCCCCCCGAACTAGCGCCTATGGCGAGCAGTACTTC. This encodes CASSQTPPRTSAYGEQYF.

A single count supports this clone. The chain links TRBV6-5 to TRBJ2-3; maybe TRBD1 (6 bases). Per the germline V gene, CDR1 is MNHEY and CDR2 is SVGAGI. This CDR3 comprises 15 residues. The V end lost 5 bases, the J end lost 2 bases, and 14 bases lay between the germline ends. The CDR3 sequence is CASSPLQGFTDTQYF. The CDR3 bases are TGTGCCAGCAGTCCCCTACAGGGATTCACAGATACGCAGTATTTT.

The CDR3 reads CASSLAVMGTSGNNEQFF. For the CDR3, the DNA is TGTGCCAGCAGCTTAGCGGTCATGGGGACTAGCGGGAACAATGAGCAGTTCTTC. This chain links TRBV7-6 with TRBJ2-1, with TRBD2 identical over 13 bases. V lost 0 bases, J lost 5 bases, and 7 bases stayed unmatched. This CDR3 contains 18 residues. Germline V CDR1 and CDR2: SGHVS, FNYEAQ.

The chain has TRBV4-2 and TRBJ2-6, with D possibly being TRBD1 (5 bases). This CDR3 spans 16 amino acids. CDR1 LGHNA and CDR2 YNFKEQ come from the germline V gene. Trimming stripped 1 base from V and 0 bases from J, with 7 bases between. CDR3: CASSQAGFSGANVLTF. The CDR3 region has the DNA TGTGCCAGCAGCCAAGCAGGGTTCTCTGGGGCCAACGTCCTGACTTTC.

The rearrangement joins TRBV29-1 to TRBJ1-2; no clear D gene. The CDR3 is made up of 11 amino acids. The V end was cut by 6 bases, the J end by 1 base, with 6 bases between. The V gene's germline CDR1 is SQVTM and CDR2 ANQGSEA. The CDR3 here is CSVTSNYGYTF. In DNA, the CDR3 is TGCAGCGTAACAAGTAACTATGGCTACACCTTC.

This chain links TRBV29-1 with TRBJ2-1; TRBD1 agrees at 7 bases. Germline V lookup: CDR1 SQVTM, CDR2 ANQGSEA. The CDR3 length is 14 residues. Trimming took 8 bases from V and 6 from J; bases not matched to a gene: 13. The CDR3 loop is CSTDGQGVSNEQFF. The CDR3 nucleotides are TGCAGCACCGACGGTCAGGGGGTAAGCAATGAGCAGTTCTTC.

The chain recombines TRBV6-5 with TRBJ2-7, with TRBD1 matching over 10 bases. Trimming removed 2 bases from V and 6 bases from J; junction bases left unmatched: 7. The germline CDR1 and CDR2 sequences are MNHEY and SVGAGI. The CDR3 has 15 amino acids. CDR3 coding DNA: TGTGCCAGCAGTTACGCCGGGACAGGGGTTTCCGAGCAGTACTTC. Protein sequence: CASSYAGTGVSEQYF.

The count of this clone is one. The V call is TRBV2, the J call TRBJ2-3; D gene ambiguous. Trimming shortened V by 5 bases and J by 6 bases, and 9 bases separated the two germline ends. There are 12 residues in the CDR3. Germline V lookup: CDR1 SNHLY, CDR2 FYNNEI. This chain's CDR3 is CASSTTGDTQYF. CDR3 nucleotide sequence: TGTGCCAGCAGTACCACCGGGGATACGCAGTATTTT.

The chain combines TRBV18 with TRBJ1-3, with TRBD1 matching 9 bases. V lost 5 bases to trimming and J lost 1 base; unmatched junction nucleotides: 3. Germline CDR1 and CDR2: KGHSH and LQKENI. CDR3 length: 15 residues. CDR3 coding DNA: TGTGCCAGCTCAACACAGGGGGCATCTGGAAACACCATATATTTT. The encoded protein is CASSTQGASGNTIYF.

The chain joins TRBV7-2 to TRBJ1-1; a possible D gene is TRBD1 (5 bases). The germline V gene has CDR1 SGHTA and CDR2 FQGNSA. This CDR3 is built from 16 residues. Trimming took 2 bases from V and 3 from J, leaving 16 bases between them. This CDR3 is CASSLTRGSGDTEAFF. CDR3 sequence (DNA): TGTGCCAGCAGCTTAACCCGGGGGTCGGGCGACACTGAAGCTTTCTTT. Filled out from reference TRBV7-2 and TRBJ1-1, the complete variable domain reads GAGVSQSPSNKVTEKGKDVELRCDPISGHTALYWYRQSLGQGLEFLIYFQGNSAPDKSGLPSDRFSAERTGGSVSTLTIQRTQQEDSAVYLCASSLTRGSGDTEAFFGQGTRLTVV.

The V gene is TRBV7-2, the J gene TRBJ1-2; perhaps TRBD1 as D (6 bases). Germline loops: CDR1 SGHTA, CDR2 FQGNSA. Deletions cut 0 bases from V and 4 bases from J, with 9 bases between. The CDR3 is made up of 14 amino acids. The CDR3 nucleotides are TGTGCCAGCAGCTTAGCACAGGGTACCTATGGCTACACCTTC. This gives the protein CASSLAQGTYGYTF.

CDR3 sequence reads: CASSPWTGANSGANVLTF. The CDR3 nucleotides read TGTGCCAGCAGCCCCTGGACAGGGGCTAACTCTGGGGCCAACGTCCTGACTTTC. The V and J genes are TRBV11-2 and TRBJ2-6, with 9 bases identical to TRBD1. Losses at the gene ends were 5 bases for V and 0 bases for J; bases not matched to a gene: 8. Germline loops: CDR1 SGHAT, CDR2 FQNNGV. The CDR3 sequence is 18 residues long.

CDR3 protein: CASSRASGLNNEQFF. For the CDR3, the DNA is TGTGCCAGCAGCAGAGCCTCGGGACTAAACAATGAGCAGTTCTTC. The rearrangement uses TRBV7-3 and TRBJ2-1; 7 bases agree with TRBD2. The germline CDR1 and CDR2 sequences are SGHTA and FQGTGA. V lost 5 bases, J lost 5 bases, and 9 bases stayed unmatched. The CDR3 runs to 15 residues.

The V call is TRBV9, the J call TRBJ2-1; 14 positions agree with TRBD2. After removal of 5 bases from V and 8 bases from J, the junction contained 6 bases not matched to a gene. From germline, CDR1 is SGDLS and CDR2 YYNGEE. The CDR3 totals 15 residues. CDR3 region: CASRPAGLAGDEQFF. Here the CDR3 DNA reads TGTGCCAGCAGGCCCGCGGGACTAGCGGGGGATGAGCAGTTCTTC. The complete variable domain, with remaining parts taken from reference TRBV9 and TRBJ2-1, reads DSGVTQTPKHLITATGQRVTLRCSPRSGDLSVYWYQQSLDQGLQFLIQYYNGEERAKGNILERFSAQQFPDLHSELNLSSLELGDSALYFCASRPAGLAGDEQFFGPGTRLTVL.

This chain connects TRBV27 to TRBJ1-2; 8 nucleotides line up with TRBD1. V gave up 6 bases and J gave up 3 bases; unmatched junction bases: 12. Germline V gene lookup returns CDR1 MNHEY and CDR2 SMNVEV (reference sequence). This CDR3 spans 16 amino acids. CDR3 loop: CASSPIGMTGDYGYTF. The CDR3 bases are TGTGCCAGCAGCCCAATCGGGATGACAGGGGACTATGGCTACACCTTC.

Here the CDR3 reads CASSSRPGSYTEAFF. CDR3 DNA sequence: TGTGCCAGCAGCTCACGGCCGGGATCATATACTGAAGCTTTCTTT. The chain has TRBV7-9 and TRBJ1-1; D call uncertain. CDR3 length: 15 residues. The ends were cut back, 4 bases at V and 5 bases at J, with 17 bases in the middle. Per germline, CDR1 SEHNR and CDR2 FQNEAQ (reference sequence).

This chain connects TRBV11-3 to TRBJ2-5; 8 bases line up with TRBD1. Germline lookup yields CDR1 SGHNT and CDR2 YENEEA. J gave up 5 bases and V 5 bases, and 7 bases lay outside the gene matches. The CDR3 runs 14 residues. Here the CDR3 DNA reads TGTGCCAGCAGCGAATCCAGGGGGCGGGAGACCCAGTACTTC. Translated: CASSESRGRETQYF.

The chain joins TRBV5-1 to TRBJ1-2, with 12 bases matching TRBD1. The CDR3 totals 17 residues. V shed 0 bases, J shed 3 bases, and the junction held 6 bases outside the gene matches. Germline V lookup: CDR1 SGHRS, CDR2 YFSETQ. CDR3 bases: TGCGCCAGCAGCTTGGGGGACAGGGGGCTTTCTGACTATGGCTACACCTTC. This gives the protein CASSLGDRGLSDYGYTF. Supplemented by reference TRBV5-1 and TRBJ1-2, the full variable domain reads KAGVTQTPRYLIKTRGQQVTLSCSPISGHRSVSWYQQTPGQGLQFLFEYFSETQRNKGNFPGRFSGRQFSNSRSEMNVSTLELGDSALYLCASSLGDRGLSDYGYTFGSGTRLTVV.

J is TRBJ2-1 and V is TRBV6-2 or TRBV6-3; D possibly corresponds to TRBD1 (6 bases). The V end lost 5 bases, the J end lost 4 bases, and 12 bases lay between the germline ends. Germline CDR1 and CDR2: MNHEY and SVGEGT. There are 14 residues in the CDR3. The CDR3 DNA is TGTGCCAGCAGTCCCGACAGGCCATACAATGAGCAGTTCTTC. It yields the protein CASSPDRPYNEQFF.

The rearrangement uses TRBV19 and TRBJ1-2; a weak D match, TRBD1 (6 bases). The CDR3 runs 14 residues. The germline V and J ends were trimmed by 4 bases and 3 bases, with 12 bases remaining between them. CDR1 LNHDA and CDR2 SQIVND come from the germline V gene (reference sequence). CDR3 bases: TGTGCCAGTAGTAGGGACACCGGGGACTATGGCTACACCTTC. Protein: CASSRDTGDYGYTF.

The chain employs TRBV5-1 and TRBJ1-6; a weak D match, TRBD1 (6 bases). The V gene lost 4 bases and the J gene lost 7 bases, with 18 bases spanning the gap. The CDR3 totals 16 residues. Germline V gene lookup returns CDR1 SGHRS and CDR2 YFSETQ. CDR3 bases: TGCGCCAGCAGCACAGGCCAGGGTACAGGGAATTCACCCCTCCACTTT. Translated: CASSTGQGTGNSPLHF.

The genes are TRBV9 and TRBJ2-5, with 11 bases aligning to TRBD1. Germline V gene lookup returns CDR1 SGDLS and CDR2 YYNGEE. The CDR3 runs 15 residues. V gave up 5 bases and J gave up 5 bases; unmatched junction bases: 8. CDR3 nucleotides: TGTGCCAGCAGTCGATCGGGACAGGGGGGCGAGACCCAGTACTTC. Translation gives CASSRSGQGGETQYF.

The chain uses TRBV15 and TRBJ2-6, with 10 bases matching TRBD2. The CDR3 is 19 amino acids. Germline CDR1 is LNHNV and CDR2 is YYDKDF (reference sequence). The V and J ends lost 1 base and 3 bases, in that order; junction bases with no gene match: 9. The CDR3 loop reads CATSRGASGGVIGANVLTF. CDR3 bases: TGTGCCACCAGCAGAGGGGCTAGCGGGGGAGTCATTGGGGCCAACGTCCTGACTTTC.

The genes are TRBV7-9 and TRBJ2-1, with 8 nucleotides matching TRBD2. CDR3 length: 15 residues. CDR1 and CDR2 (germline): SEHNR, FQNEAQ (reference sequence). Trimming removed 4 bases from V and 1 base from J; junction bases left unmatched: 3. The CDR3, as DNA: TGTGCCAGCAGCTATAGCGGGAAGTCCTACAATGAGCAGTTCTTC. Translated, it gives CASSYSGKSYNEQFF.

This CDR3 reads CASSLLASGRYQETQYF. The CDR3 DNA follows: TGTGCCAGCAGTTTATTGGCTAGCGGGAGGTATCAAGAGACCCAGTACTTC. This rearrangement joins TRBV27 to TRBJ2-5, with 11 bases that match TRBD2. The CDR3 is 17 amino acids. With V trimmed by 1 base and J by 2 bases, 6 bases remained unmatched. The V gene's germline CDR1 is MNHEY and CDR2 SMNVEV (reference sequence).

CDR3 nucleotides: TGTGCCAGCAGCTTAGAAGTAATGGGGCGAGGTGAAAAACTGTTTTTT. Residues: CASSLEVMGRGEKLFF. V gene TRBV7-2 combines with J gene TRBJ1-4; D possibly corresponds to TRBD1 (5 bases). The V end was cut by 1 base, the J end by 7 bases, with 16 bases between. Looked up from germline, CDR1 is SGHTA and CDR2 is FQGNSA. The CDR3 consists of 16 residues.